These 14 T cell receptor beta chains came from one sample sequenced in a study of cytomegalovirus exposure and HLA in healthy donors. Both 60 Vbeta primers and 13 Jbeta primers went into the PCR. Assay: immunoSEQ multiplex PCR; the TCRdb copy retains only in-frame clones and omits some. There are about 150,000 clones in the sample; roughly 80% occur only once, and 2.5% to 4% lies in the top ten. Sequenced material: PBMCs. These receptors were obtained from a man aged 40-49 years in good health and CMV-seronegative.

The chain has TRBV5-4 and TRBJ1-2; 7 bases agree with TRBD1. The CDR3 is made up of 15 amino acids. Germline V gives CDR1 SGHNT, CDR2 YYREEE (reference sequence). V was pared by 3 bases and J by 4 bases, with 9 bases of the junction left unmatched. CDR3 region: CASSSATGWVYGYTF. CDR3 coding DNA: TGTGCCAGCAGCTCCGCGACAGGGTGGGTCTATGGCTACACCTTC.

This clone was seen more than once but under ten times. CDR3 sequence (DNA): TGTGCCTGGAGCAACTCTGGAAACACCATATATTTT. Its translation: CAWSNSGNTIYF. This chain connects TRBV30 to TRBJ1-3; no reliable D call. This CDR3 contains 12 residues. Germline loops: CDR1 GTSNPN, CDR2 SVGIG (reference sequence). V lost 3 bases and J lost 0, with 3 bases in between.

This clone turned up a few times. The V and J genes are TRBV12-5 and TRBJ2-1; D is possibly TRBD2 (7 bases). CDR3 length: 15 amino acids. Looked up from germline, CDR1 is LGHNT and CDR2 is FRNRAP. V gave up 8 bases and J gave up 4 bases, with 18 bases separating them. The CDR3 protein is CASSPAGAGYNEQFF. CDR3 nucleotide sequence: TGTGCTAGTTCACCCGCGGGGGCAGGGTACAATGAGCAGTTCTTC.

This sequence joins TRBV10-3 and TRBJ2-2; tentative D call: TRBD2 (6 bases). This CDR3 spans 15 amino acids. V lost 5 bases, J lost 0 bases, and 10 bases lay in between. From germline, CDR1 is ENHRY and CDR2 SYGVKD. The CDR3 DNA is TGTGCCATCAGTCGCGGGACCCCGAACACCGGGGAGCTGTTTTTT. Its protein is CAISRGTPNTGELFF.

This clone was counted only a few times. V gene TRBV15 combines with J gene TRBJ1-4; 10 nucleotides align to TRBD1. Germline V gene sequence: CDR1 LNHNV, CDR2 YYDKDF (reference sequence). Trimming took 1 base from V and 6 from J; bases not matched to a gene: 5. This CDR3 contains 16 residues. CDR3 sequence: CATSRVGGTGDEKLFF. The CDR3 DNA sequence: TGTGCCACCAGCAGAGTCGGAGGGACAGGGGATGAAAAACTGTTTTTT.

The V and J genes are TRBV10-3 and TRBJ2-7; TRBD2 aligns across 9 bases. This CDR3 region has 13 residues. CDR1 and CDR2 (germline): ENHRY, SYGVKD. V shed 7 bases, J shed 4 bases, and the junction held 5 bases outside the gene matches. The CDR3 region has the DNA TGTGCCATCACCCCTAGCGGGACGTACGAGCAGTACTTC. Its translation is CAITPSGTYEQYF.

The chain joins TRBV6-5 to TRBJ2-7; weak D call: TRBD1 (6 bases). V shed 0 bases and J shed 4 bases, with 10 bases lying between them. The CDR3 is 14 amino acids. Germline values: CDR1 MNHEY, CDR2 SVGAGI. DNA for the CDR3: TGTGCCAGCAGTTACTCTGGCAGGGGATACGAGCAGTACTTC. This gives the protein CASSYSGRGYEQYF.

CDR3: CASSQDWPGQGRTEAFF. CDR3 sequence (DNA): TGCGCCAGCAGCCAAGATTGGCCGGGACAGGGAAGAACTGAAGCTTTCTTT. The chain carries TRBV4-1 and TRBJ1-1, with 9 bases aligning to TRBD1. The J segment lost 5 bases and the V segment lost 0 bases, leaving 10 bases of the junction unmatched. Germline V lookup: CDR1 MGHRA, CDR2 YSYEKL. The CDR3 extends over 17 amino acids.

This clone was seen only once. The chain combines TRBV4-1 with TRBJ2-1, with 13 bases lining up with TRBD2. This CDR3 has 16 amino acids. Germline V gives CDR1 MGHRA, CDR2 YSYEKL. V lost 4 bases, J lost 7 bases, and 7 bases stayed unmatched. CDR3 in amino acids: CASSRTPGLAGNEQFF. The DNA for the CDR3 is TGCGCCAGCAGCCGGACACCGGGACTAGCGGGAAATGAGCAGTTCTTC.

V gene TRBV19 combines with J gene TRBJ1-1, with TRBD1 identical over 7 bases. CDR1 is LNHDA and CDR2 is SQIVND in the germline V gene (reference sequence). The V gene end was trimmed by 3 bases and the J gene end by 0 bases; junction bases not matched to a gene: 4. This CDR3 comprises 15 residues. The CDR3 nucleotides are TGTGCCAGTAGTATGATCGGACAGGTGAACACTGAAGCTTTCTTT. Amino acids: CASSMIGQVNTEAFF.

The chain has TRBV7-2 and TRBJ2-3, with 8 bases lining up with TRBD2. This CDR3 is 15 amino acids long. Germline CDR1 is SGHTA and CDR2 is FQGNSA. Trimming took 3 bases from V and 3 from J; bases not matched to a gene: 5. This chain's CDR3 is CASSLDGGGTDTQYF. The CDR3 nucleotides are TGTGCCAGCAGCTTGGACGGGGGGGGGACAGATACGCAGTATTTT.

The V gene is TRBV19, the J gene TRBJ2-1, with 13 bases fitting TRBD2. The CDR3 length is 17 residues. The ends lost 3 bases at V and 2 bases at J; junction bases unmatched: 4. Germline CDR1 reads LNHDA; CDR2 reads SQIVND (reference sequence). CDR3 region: CASSIRGTSGTYNEQFF. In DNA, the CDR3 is TGTGCCAGTAGTATTAGGGGGACTAGCGGGACCTACAATGAGCAGTTCTTC.

CDR3 nucleotide sequence: TGTGCCAGCAGTTACTCCGGAGCCCAAGAGACCCAGTACTTC. Translation gives CASSYSGAQETQYF. J is TRBJ2-5 and V is TRBV6-5; D ambiguous. Trimming left V 0 bases short and J 1 base short, with 6 bases between. Germline V gives CDR1 MNHEY, CDR2 SVGAGI. There are 14 residues in the CDR3.

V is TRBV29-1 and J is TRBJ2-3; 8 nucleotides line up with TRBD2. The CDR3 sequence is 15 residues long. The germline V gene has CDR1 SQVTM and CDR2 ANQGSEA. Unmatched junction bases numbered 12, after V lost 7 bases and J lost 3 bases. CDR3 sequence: CSGGTAGGITDTQYF. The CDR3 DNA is TGCAGCGGCGGGACGGCGGGAGGAATAACAGATACGCAGTATTTT.